The source of this T cell receptor (beta chain) is a study of siplizumab effects on memory and regulatory T cells. Study-wide findings and caveats: Siplizumab, the agent tested, significantly reduced alloreactive sequences traceable to unstimulated CD4+ memory cells.

Assay used: immunoSEQ multiplex PCR; TCRdb lists only in-frame clones, some missing. The table has under 140,000 clones, just under 95% seen once. This clone appeared a single time. Its antigen is undetermined. The TCR was taken from a human donor in good health. Sequenced material: CD4+ T cells sorted from blood.

The CDR3 is CASSLGRLYRGRNNEQFF. CDR3 in DNA: TGTGCCAGCAGCCTCGGCCGCTTATACAGGGGGCGCAACAATGAGCAGTTCTTC. V is TRBV7-8 and J is TRBJ2-1, with TRBD1 identical over 9 bases. Trimming took 5 bases from V and 5 from J; bases not matched to a gene: 16. CDR3 size: 18 residues. Germline CDR1 reads SGHVS; CDR2 reads FQNEAQ. The variable domain in full, completed from reference TRBV7-8 and TRBJ2-1, reads GAGVSQSPRYKVAKRGQDVALRCDPISGHVSLFWYQQALGQGPEFLTYFQNEAQLDKSGLPSDRFFAERPEGSVSTLKIQRTQQEDSAVYLCASSLGRLYRGRNNEQFFGPGTRLTVL.